The clone carrying this T cell receptor (beta chain) was observed at least ten times. Its antigen is unidentified. Carried by the TCR beta cDNA libraries were unique molecular identifiers. The yield from roughly 1 to 10 million T cells was 500,000 or so cDNA molecules in total. TCRdb independently ran MiXCR on the PCR reads; one entry per CDR3 protein. The table has 150,000 to 200,000 distinct CDR3 sequences, roughly 40% seen once. This sample stems from a study of post-analysis software for immune sequencing data. Findings and caveats of the study: Comparison with controls showed significantly lower normalized Chao1 diversity in multiple sclerosis patients. Under the F measure, samples that were prepared in one batch clustered strongly together. Patients showed TRBV5-6, TRBV5-1 and TRBV20-1 among four to six TRBV segments more frequent than in controls.

The V and J ends lost 3 bases and 7 bases respectively, with 17 bases between them. Germline CDR1 SGHDT, CDR2 YYEEEE. This CDR3 region has 14 residues. The V and J genes are TRBV5-6 and TRBJ2-7; the D gene is possibly TRBD1 (5 bases). The source material was blood, sampled after autologous hematopoietic stem cell transplantation. This TCR came from a girl between 5 and 17 years old with multiple sclerosis. The CDR3: CASSSDGEGDEQYF. The CDR3 bases are TGTGCCAGCAGCTCCGACGGAGAAGGGGATGAGCAGTACTTC.